The rows below give T cell receptor beta chains drawn from one sample of a study of regulatory T cells in long-lasting Graves disease. Via MiXCR, TCRdb re-called the multiplex PCR reads, giving one row per CDR3 protein. The sample consists of about 540,000 distinct CDR3 sequences, about 13% of them appearing once. In addition, the sample was reused for a study of T cells in Graves' hyperthyroidism and ophthalmopathy.

This specimen was peripheral blood mononuclear cells (PBMCs), taken at new diagnosis, from a patient treated with antithyroid drugs. Every receptor here comes from a man in his thirties or forties with Graves disease. Both conserved end residues are part of each CDR3. Each record gives: J gene, D gene, clone size, V gene, CDR3 DNA, CDR3 protein. The D gene is left open where the match is weak. Size is omitted from some rows. Given values are once, few, many or a class for expanded clones.

J gene: TRBJ1-1; D gene: .; clone size: few; V gene: TRBV20-1; CDR3 DNA: TGCAGTACCTCCGCCGGGACTGAAGCTTTCTTT; CDR3 protein: CSTSAGTEAFF
J gene: TRBJ1-1; D gene: .; clone size: few; V gene: TRBV28; CDR3 DNA: TGTGCCAGCAGAACCGGGACCATGAGGTACGCTTTCTTT; CDR3 protein: CASRTGTMRYAFF
J gene: TRBJ2-1; D gene: .; clone size: few; V gene: TRBV5-1; CDR3 DNA: TGCGCCAGCAGCTCCTACTCACCCTACAATGAGCAGTTCTTC; CDR3 protein: CASSSYSPYNEQFF
J gene: TRBJ1-3; D gene: .; clone size: many; V gene: TRBV7-2; CDR3 DNA: TGTGCCAGCAGCTTGCTGGGAAACACCATATATTTT; CDR3 protein: CASSLLGNTIYF
J gene: TRBJ2-5; D gene: .; clone size: many; V gene: TRBV7-9; CDR3 DNA: TGTGCCAGCACCGACGTAGAGACCCAGTACTTC; CDR3 protein: CASTDVETQYF
J gene: TRBJ1-2; D gene: .; clone size: .; V gene: TRBV10-3; CDR3 DNA: TGTGCCATCAGTCCCCGCGGGCATTATGGCTACACCTTC; CDR3 protein: CAISPRGHYGYTF
J gene: TRBJ2-3; D gene: .; clone size: few; V gene: TRBV30; CDR3 DNA: TGTGCCTGGAGTGAAACGCCCCCAGATACGCAGTATTTT; CDR3 protein: CAWSETPPDTQYF
J gene: TRBJ2-1; D gene: .; clone size: many; V gene: TRBV6-2/TRBV6-3; CDR3 DNA: TGTGCCAGCAGTTTGCCTAGCACCCCAAGTGAGCAGTTCTTC; CDR3 protein: CASSLPSTPSEQFF
J gene: TRBJ1-1; D gene: TRBD1; clone size: many; V gene: TRBV27; CDR3 DNA: TGTGCCAGCATCCCAGACAGGACAGGGAGGGGAGGCACTGAAGCTTTCTTT; CDR3 protein: CASIPDRTGRGGTEAFF
J gene: TRBJ2-2; D gene: .; clone size: few; V gene: TRBV19; CDR3 DNA: TGTGCCAGTAGTACCACGGGAGTAGGCGGGGAGCTGTTTTTT; CDR3 protein: CASSTTGVGGELFF
J gene: TRBJ2-5; D gene: .; clone size: many; V gene: TRBV7-2; CDR3 DNA: TGTGCCAGCAGCTTAGAGGAGTACCAAGAGACCCAGTACTTC; CDR3 protein: CASSLEEYQETQYF
J gene: TRBJ1-5; D gene: .; clone size: .; V gene: TRBV3-1; CDR3 DNA: TGTGCCAGCAGCCGAGATAAGGGATTAGGTCAGCCCCGGCATTTT; CDR3 protein: CASSRDKGLGQPRHF
J gene: TRBJ2-2; D gene: TRBD2; clone size: many; V gene: TRBV24-1; CDR3 DNA: TGTGCCACCAGTGATTCTAGAGCTAGCGGTAACACCGGGGAGCTGTTTTTT; CDR3 protein: CATSDSRASGNTGELFF
J gene: TRBJ1-2; D gene: .; clone size: .; V gene: TRBV20-1; CDR3 DNA: TGCAGTGCTCTCCGAGGCAGGGAAGTTTATGGCTACACCTTC; CDR3 protein: CSALRGREVYGYTF
J gene: TRBJ2-1; D gene: .; clone size: .; V gene: TRBV9; CDR3 DNA: TGTGCCAGCAGCGTAGCGGGAAACTACAATGAGCAGTTCTTC; CDR3 protein: CASSVAGNYNEQFF
J gene: TRBJ2-1; D gene: .; clone size: .; V gene: TRBV25-1; CDR3 DNA: TGTGCCAGCAGTCCCTATTCTAGCTATGAGCAGTTCTTC; CDR3 protein: CASSPYSSYEQFF
J gene: TRBJ1-6; D gene: .; clone size: many; V gene: TRBV12-3/TRBV12-4; CDR3 DNA: TGTGCCAGCAGTTTAACGGCCGGCTCACCCCTCCACTTT; CDR3 protein: CASSLTAGSPLHF
J gene: TRBJ2-1; D gene: .; clone size: .; V gene: TRBV12-3/TRBV12-4; CDR3 DNA: TGTGCCAGCAGTTTAGCGGCGTCTAGTGAGCAGTTCTTC; CDR3 protein: CASSLAASSEQFF
J gene: TRBJ2-7; D gene: .; clone size: many; V gene: TRBV6-1; CDR3 DNA: TGTGCCAGCAGCGGGTTTGGGGAGCAGTACTTC; CDR3 protein: CASSGFGEQYF
J gene: TRBJ2-1; D gene: TRBD2; clone size: many; V gene: TRBV6-5; CDR3 DNA: TGTGCCAGCAGTTATCGCGGGAGGTCCTACAATGAGCAGTTCTTC; CDR3 protein: CASSYRGRSYNEQFF
J gene: TRBJ2-7; D gene: TRBD2; clone size: many; V gene: TRBV2; CDR3 DNA: TGTGCCAGCAGCCTTAGCGGGGCCTCCTACGAGCAGTACTTC; CDR3 protein: CASSLSGASYEQYF
J gene: TRBJ2-1; D gene: TRBD2; clone size: many; V gene: TRBV20-1; CDR3 DNA: TGCAGTGCTAGGGGACTAGGGGACAATGAGCAGTTCTTC; CDR3 protein: CSARGLGDNEQFF
J gene: TRBJ1-3; D gene: .; clone size: many; V gene: TRBV7-7; CDR3 DNA: TGTGCTAGCAGCCCAGACAACCGGGGGCGCTCTGGAAACACCATATATTTT; CDR3 protein: CASSPDNRGRSGNTIYF
J gene: TRBJ1-2; D gene: .; clone size: many; V gene: TRBV30; CDR3 DNA: TGTGCCTGGACAGACACTCGTGGCTACACCTTC; CDR3 protein: CAWTDTRGYTF
J gene: TRBJ2-3; D gene: .; clone size: once; V gene: TRBV19; CDR3 DNA: TGTGCCAGTAGTGCATCCGGGACCCACATAGATACGCAGTATTTT; CDR3 protein: CASSASGTHIDTQYF
J gene: TRBJ2-3; D gene: TRBD2; clone size: many; V gene: TRBV5-1; CDR3 DNA: TGCGCCAGCAGCTTTAGCGGGGAAACGGAGGATACGCAGTATTTT; CDR3 protein: CASSFSGETEDTQYF
J gene: TRBJ1-5; D gene: .; clone size: many; V gene: TRBV10-3; CDR3 DNA: TGTGCCATCAGTGAGGGCAGGGGTAATCAGCCCCAGCATTTT; CDR3 protein: CAISEGRGNQPQHF
J gene: TRBJ2-7; D gene: .; clone size: many; V gene: TRBV10-3; CDR3 DNA: TGTGCCATCAGTGTCGGACGGGAGCAGTACTTC; CDR3 protein: CAISVGREQYF
J gene: TRBJ1-4; D gene: TRBD1; clone size: many; V gene: TRBV12-3/TRBV12-4; CDR3 DNA: TGTGCCAGCAGTTTAAGACAGGGGAGGGGTGAAAAACTGTTTTTT; CDR3 protein: CASSLRQGRGEKLFF
J gene: TRBJ2-5; D gene: .; clone size: many; V gene: TRBV29-1; CDR3 DNA: TGCAGCGTTGAAGCCCGGGACACAGAGACCCAGTACTTC; CDR3 protein: CSVEARDTETQYF
J gene: TRBJ1-5; D gene: TRBD1; clone size: few; V gene: TRBV4-1; CDR3 DNA: TGCGCCAGCAGCCAAGAGGAGGGCAGGGACAGTCAGCCCCAGCATTTT; CDR3 protein: CASSQEEGRDSQPQHF
J gene: TRBJ1-4; D gene: TRBD1; clone size: many; V gene: TRBV12-3/TRBV12-4; CDR3 DNA: TGTGCCAGCAGCCCCGGGACAGGGTCTAATGAAAAACTGTTTTTT; CDR3 protein: CASSPGTGSNEKLFF
J gene: TRBJ2-1; D gene: TRBD2; clone size: few; V gene: TRBV18; CDR3 DNA: TGTGCCAGCTCACGGCGACAGATCCTAGCGGGAGACGCCAATGAGCAGTTCTTC; CDR3 protein: CASSRRQILAGDANEQFF
J gene: TRBJ2-7; D gene: .; clone size: many; V gene: TRBV2; CDR3 DNA: TGTGCCAGCAAAGATCTTTCCGGTCCCAGGGCCTCCGAGCAGTACTTC; CDR3 protein: CASKDLSGPRASEQYF
J gene: TRBJ2-7; D gene: .; clone size: many; V gene: TRBV6-1; CDR3 DNA: TGTGCCAGCAGTGAAGTTGGGGAGTCGGGCGAGCAGTACTTC; CDR3 protein: CASSEVGESGEQYF
J gene: TRBJ2-1; D gene: .; clone size: many; V gene: TRBV6-1; CDR3 DNA: TGTGCCAGCAGCCGAGGAATAGATGAGCAGTTCTTC; CDR3 protein: CASSRGIDEQFF
J gene: TRBJ2-1; D gene: TRBD2; clone size: few; V gene: TRBV12-3/TRBV12-4; CDR3 DNA: TGTGCCAGCAGTATCCTAGCGGGAGGGGGGGATGAGCAGTTCTTC; CDR3 protein: CASSILAGGGDEQFF
J gene: TRBJ1-2; D gene: .; clone size: many; V gene: TRBV7-2; CDR3 DNA: TGTGCCAGCAGCTTAGCATCCAGCAATCATGGCTACACCTTC; CDR3 protein: CASSLASSNHGYTF